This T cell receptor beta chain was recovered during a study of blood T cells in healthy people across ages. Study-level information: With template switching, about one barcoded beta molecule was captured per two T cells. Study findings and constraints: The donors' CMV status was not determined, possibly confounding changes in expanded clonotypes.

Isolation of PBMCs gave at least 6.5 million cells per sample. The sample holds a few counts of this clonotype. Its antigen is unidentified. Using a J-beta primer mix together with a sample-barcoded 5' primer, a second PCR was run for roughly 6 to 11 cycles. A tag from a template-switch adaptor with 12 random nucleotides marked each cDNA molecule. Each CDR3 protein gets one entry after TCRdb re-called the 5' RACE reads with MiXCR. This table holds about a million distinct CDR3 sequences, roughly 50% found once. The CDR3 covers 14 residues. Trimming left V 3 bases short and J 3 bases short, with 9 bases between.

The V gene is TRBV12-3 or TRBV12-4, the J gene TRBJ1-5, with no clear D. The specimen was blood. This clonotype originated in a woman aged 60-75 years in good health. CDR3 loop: CASSFGTVNQPQHF. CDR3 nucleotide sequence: TGTGCCAGCAGTTTCGGCACAGTCAATCAGCCCCAGCATTTT.